This record concerns one T cell receptor (beta chain) sequence. These data belong to a study of blood T cell repertoires in COVID-19. Overall study: The origin of the acute and convalescent COVID-19 samples was the United States, Italy and Spain. The analysed material was cDNA or gDNA that came from T cells, B-cell-depleted T cells, or PBMCs.

Original processing methods: Estimation of nucleated cell counts relied on the amplification of reference gene primers. Profiled with immunoSEQ multiplex PCR; TCRdb holds only in-frame clones, not every one. For V, J and clone size, that table is used; D and trimming come from the DNA. This sample has about 130,000 clones, with about nine tenths found just once. V lost 7 bases and J 2 bases, leaving 12 bases between the germline ends. Per germline, CDR1 MNHEY and CDR2 SVGAGI. The CDR3 is 13 residues long. The TCR was taken from a man aged 45-65 years with acute or convalescent COVID-19. This rearrangement joins TRBV6-5 to TRBJ2-7; maybe TRBD1 (5 bases). Sequenced sample: peripheral blood. CDR3 bases: TGTGCCAGCAAGGGGCCATGGGCCTACGAGCAGTACTTC. Its protein is CASKGPWAYEQYF.